This passage covers 20 T cell receptor beta chains from one sample sequenced in a study of vaccination effects on CD4 cells after COVID-19. CD4+ T cell isolation took place after 10 days of culture. These TCRs' antigens remain unknown. Clones were sequenced by immunoSEQ multiplex PCR, and TCRdb holds only the in-frame ones, with some missing. The table shows about 46,000 clones, with roughly four fifths occurring only once. Sequencing was performed on CD4+ T cells from PBMCs cultured without peptide, taken before COVID-19 vaccination. All receptors derive from a human donor who had a prior SARS-CoV-2 infection.

The V and J genes are TRBV7-9 and TRBJ2-7; tentatively, D is TRBD1 (6 bases). This CDR3 has 12 residues. Trimming removed 5 bases from V and 4 bases from J, with 9 bases in between. Germline assignment: CDR1 SEHNR and CDR2 FQNEAQ (reference sequence). In DNA, the CDR3 is TGTGCCAGCAGCCAGGGGCTGTACGAGCAGTACTTC. As protein: CASSQGLYEQYF.

V is TRBV19 and J is TRBJ2-2, with a possible D match to TRBD1 (6 bases). The V gene's germline CDR1 is LNHDA and CDR2 SQIVND (reference sequence). The length of the CDR3 is 12 residues. V lost 3 bases to trimming and J lost 13 bases, with 12 bases between them. CDR3 bases: TGTGCCAGTAGTATCACACAGGGTCCGCTGTTTTTT. This gives the protein CASSITQGPLFF.

This clone was picked up many times. The gene calls are TRBV5-1 and TRBJ2-3; 9 bases fit TRBD1. The trim removed 4 bases at V and 5 bases at J, leaving 5 bases unmatched. The CDR3 covers 14 residues. In germline, CDR1 is SGHRS, CDR2 YFSETQ. The CDR3 spells CASSPGTGQDTQYF. Written as DNA, the CDR3 is TGCGCCAGCAGCCCAGGGACAGGGCAAGATACGCAGTATTTT.

The chain is built from TRBV9 and TRBJ2-5, with a possible D match to TRBD1 (5 bases). V gave up 0 bases and J gave up 4 bases, with 13 bases separating them. CDR1 and CDR2 from the germline V gene are SGDLS and YYNGEE. This CDR3 has 15 residues. The CDR3 spells CASSVDGAWGETQYF. For the CDR3, the DNA is TGTGCCAGCAGCGTAGATGGGGCGTGGGGAGAGACCCAGTACTTC.

This clone appeared once. The J gene is TRBJ1-1, the V gene TRBV18; D is perhaps TRBD1 (5 bases). Germline loops: CDR1 KGHSH, CDR2 LQKENI. V was trimmed by 3 bases and J by 1 base, leaving 18 bases between them. The CDR3 runs 17 residues. The CDR3 sequence: CASSPFPGDVRNTEAFF. The CDR3 DNA reads as TGTGCCAGCTCACCTTTTCCGGGGGACGTTAGGAACACTGAAGCTTTCTTT.

This sequence joins TRBV6-5 and TRBJ2-7; D possibly corresponds to TRBD2 (6 bases). CDR1 and CDR2 from the germline V gene are MNHEY and SVGAGI. CDR3 length equals 14 residues. The V end lost 4 bases, the J end lost 1 base, and 11 bases lay between the germline ends. CDR3 protein: CASSSTRDSYEQYF. The DNA of the CDR3 is TGTGCCAGCAGTTCGACTAGGGATTCCTACGAGCAGTACTTC.

This chain uses TRBV25-1 with TRBJ1-6, with a possible D match to TRBD1 (5 bases). The germline gives CDR1 MGHDK, CDR2 SYGVNS. V lost 4 bases and J lost 8, with 18 bases in between. This CDR3 spans 16 amino acids. The CDR3 sequence: CASSAPAAGRYSPLHF. Here the CDR3 DNA reads TGTGCCAGCAGTGCCCCCGCGGCAGGGCGGTATTCACCCCTCCACTTT.

The rearrangement uses TRBV10-3 and TRBJ1-4; D remains ambiguous. Germline-derived CDR1 and CDR2 are ENHRY and SYGVKD. The ends were cut back, 8 bases at V and 5 bases at J, with 9 bases in the middle. This CDR3 contains 12 residues. In DNA form, the CDR3 reads TGTGCCATCCGGGCAGAGAATGAAAAACTGTTTTTT. It is translated as CAIRAENEKLFF.

The rearrangement links TRBV19 to TRBJ2-1, with 7 bases matching TRBD2. Per germline, CDR1 LNHDA and CDR2 SQIVND (reference sequence). Trimming took 3 bases from V and 8 from J; bases not matched to a gene: 10. The CDR3 totals 15 residues. The CDR3 DNA reads TGTGCCAGTAGTATGGCGGGGGAGCGTAGGGATGAGCAGTTCTTC. Protein sequence: CASSMAGERRDEQFF.

J is TRBJ2-7 and V is TRBV3-1 (or the pseudogene TRBV3-2); D is ambiguous. The germline V gene has CDR1 LGHDT and CDR2 YNNKEL (reference sequence). V was shortened by 2 bases and J by 0 bases, with 11 bases between the two germline ends. The length of the CDR3 is 15 residues. The DNA of the CDR3 is TGTGCCAGCAGCCAAACTCCCGGAGCCTCCTACGAGCAGTACTTC. Its protein product is CASSQTPGASYEQYF.

This rearrangement joins TRBV6-5 to TRBJ1-5, with D hard to call. The V end lost 0 bases, the J end lost 0 bases, and 9 bases lay between the germline ends. This CDR3 has 16 residues. Germline V gene sequence: CDR1 MNHEY, CDR2 SVGAGI. CDR3 in DNA: TGTGCCAGCAGTTACTCGAGGCAGGCTAGCAATCAGCCCCAGCATTTT. Protein product: CASSYSRQASNQPQHF.

This chain uses TRBV6-2 or TRBV6-3 with TRBJ2-7; no reliable D call. This CDR3 comprises 11 residues. Germline V gene data show CDR1 as MNHEY and CDR2 as SVGEGT. V gave up 2 bases and J gave up 4 bases, with 3 bases separating them. The DNA for the CDR3 is TGTGCCAGCAGTTACCAATACGAGCAGTACTTC. Encoded protein: CASSYQYEQYF.

J is TRBJ2-7 and V is TRBV7-4, with a possible D match to TRBD2 (5 bases). The V end lost 1 base, the J end lost 3 bases, and 13 bases lay between the germline ends. Germline V gene data show CDR1 as SGHVT and CDR2 as SQSDAQ. The CDR3 has 15 amino acids. The CDR3 loop reads CASSLVLAKRYEQYF. The CDR3 coding sequence is TGTGCCAGCAGCTTAGTGCTAGCAAAACGCTACGAGCAGTACTTC.

The gene calls are TRBV7-8 and TRBJ2-7; the D call may be TRBD1 or TRBD2 (6 bases each). V lost 1 base and J 5 bases, leaving 15 bases between the germline ends. This CDR3 comprises 15 residues. The germline V gene encodes CDR1 SGHVS and CDR2 FQNEAQ. CDR3: CASSLEGGGFHEQYF. CDR3 nucleotides: TGTGCCAGCAGCTTAGAAGGAGGGGGGTTCCACGAGCAGTACTTC. The full variable domain, completed using reference TRBV7-8 and TRBJ2-7, is GAGVSQSPRYKVAKRGQDVALRCDPISGHVSLFWYQQALGQGPEFLTYFQNEAQLDKSGLPSDRFFAERPEGSVSTLKIQRTQQEDSAVYLCASSLEGGGFHEQYFGPGTRLTVT.

The chain is built from TRBV6-5 and TRBJ1-3, with a possible D match to TRBD1 (6 bases). CDR3 length: 16 residues. CDR1 MNHEY and CDR2 SVGAGI come from the germline V gene. Trimming left V 4 bases short and J 0 bases short, with 13 bases between. The CDR3 spells CASSFTGQFSGNTIYF. The CDR3 DNA follows: TGTGCCAGCAGTTTTACAGGACAGTTCTCTGGAAACACCATATATTTT.

This rearrangement joins TRBV10-1 to TRBJ2-1, with D perhaps matching TRBD1 (5 bases). The V end lost 3 bases, the J end lost 6 bases, and 12 bases lay between the germline ends. The length of the CDR3 is 14 residues. CDR1 WNHNN and CDR2 SYGVQD come from the germline V gene (reference sequence). The CDR3 nucleotides read TGCGCCAGCAGTGATGACAGAATCCCCAATGAGCAGTTCTTC. Residues: CASSDDRIPNEQFF.

CDR3 coding DNA: TGTGCCAGCAAAAACCGGGACCAAAGCGAAAAACTGTTTTTT. Translation gives CASKNRDQSEKLFF. The V gene is TRBV2, the J gene TRBJ1-4; a weak D match, TRBD1 (5 bases). Trimming took 7 bases from V and 8 from J, leaving 17 bases between them. Germline V gene sequence: CDR1 SNHLY, CDR2 FYNNEI. The CDR3 is 14 residues long.

The V gene is TRBV10-3, the J gene TRBJ1-1; D perhaps matches TRBD1 (5 bases). The V end lost 11 bases, the J end lost 1 base, and 20 bases lay between the germline ends. Germline CDR1 reads ENHRY; CDR2 reads SYGVKD. The CDR3 runs to 15 residues. The CDR3 here is CASTGTGNTNTEAFF. The CDR3 region has the DNA TGTGCCTCGACGGGGACGGGGAACACGAACACTGAAGCTTTCTTT.

CDR3 sequence reads: CASSLGVRANYGYTF. The CDR3, as DNA: TGTGCCAGCAGCTTGGGGGTGAGGGCTAACTATGGCTACACCTTC. J is TRBJ1-2 and V is TRBV5-4; D uncertain. The CDR3 loop spans 15 amino acids. Trimming took 0 bases from V and 0 from J, leaving 9 bases between them. Germline V lookup: CDR1 SGHNT, CDR2 YYREEE (reference sequence). The full variable domain, with the rest looked up from reference TRBV5-4 and TRBJ1-2, is ETGVTQSPTHLIKTRGQQVTLRCSSQSGHNTVSWYQQALGQGPQFIFQYYREEENGRGNFPPRFSGLQFPNYSSELNVNALELDDSALYLCASSLGVRANYGYTFGSGTRLTVV.

The gene calls are TRBV7-3 and TRBJ2-3; TRBD2 aligns across 9 bases. Trimming cost V 4 bases and J 0 bases; bases outside gene matches: 17. The CDR3 covers 20 residues. Per germline, CDR1 SGHTA and CDR2 FQGTGA. DNA for the CDR3: TGTGCCAGCAGCTCCCGTGGGGGGCGGGAGGGAGGGGGAAGCACAGATACGCAGTATTTT. It is translated as CASSSRGGREGGGSTDTQYF.